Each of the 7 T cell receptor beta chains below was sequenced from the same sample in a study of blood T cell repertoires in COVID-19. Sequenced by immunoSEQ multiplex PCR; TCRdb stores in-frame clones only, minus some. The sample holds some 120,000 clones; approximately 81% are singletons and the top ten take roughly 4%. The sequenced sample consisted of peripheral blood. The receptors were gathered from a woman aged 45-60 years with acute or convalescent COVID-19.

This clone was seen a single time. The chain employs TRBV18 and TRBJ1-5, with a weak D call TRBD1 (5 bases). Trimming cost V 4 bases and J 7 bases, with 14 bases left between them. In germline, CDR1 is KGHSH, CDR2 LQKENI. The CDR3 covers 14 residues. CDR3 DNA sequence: TGTGCCAGCTCACAAAGACCACAGGAACAGCCCCAGCATTTT. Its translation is CASSQRPQEQPQHF.

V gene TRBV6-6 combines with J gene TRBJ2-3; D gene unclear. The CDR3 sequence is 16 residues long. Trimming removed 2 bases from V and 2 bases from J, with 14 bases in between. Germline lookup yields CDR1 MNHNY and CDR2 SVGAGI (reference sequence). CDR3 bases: TGTGCCAGCAGTTACGACTCCTCAACCATCACAGATACGCAGTATTTT. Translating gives CASSYDSSTITDTQYF.

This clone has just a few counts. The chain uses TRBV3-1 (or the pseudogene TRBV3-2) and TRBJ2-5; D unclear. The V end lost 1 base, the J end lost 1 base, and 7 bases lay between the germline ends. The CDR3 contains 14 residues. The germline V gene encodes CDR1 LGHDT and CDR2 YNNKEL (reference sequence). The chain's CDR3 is CASSQAEPQETQYF. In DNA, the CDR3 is TGTGCCAGCAGCCAAGCAGAACCCCAAGAGACCCAGTACTTC.

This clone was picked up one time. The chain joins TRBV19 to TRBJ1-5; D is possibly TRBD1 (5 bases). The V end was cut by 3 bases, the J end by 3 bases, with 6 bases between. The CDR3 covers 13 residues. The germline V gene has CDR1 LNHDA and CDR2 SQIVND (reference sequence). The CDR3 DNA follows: TGTGCCAGTAGTATGGGGCTCAATCAGCCCCAGCATTTT. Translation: CASSMGLNQPQHF.

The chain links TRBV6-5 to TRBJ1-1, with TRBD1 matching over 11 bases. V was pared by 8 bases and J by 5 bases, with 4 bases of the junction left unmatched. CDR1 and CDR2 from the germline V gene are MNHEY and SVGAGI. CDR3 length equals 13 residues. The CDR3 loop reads CASGQGARTEAFF. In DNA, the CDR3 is TGTGCCAGCGGACAGGGGGCGCGGACTGAAGCTTTCTTT.

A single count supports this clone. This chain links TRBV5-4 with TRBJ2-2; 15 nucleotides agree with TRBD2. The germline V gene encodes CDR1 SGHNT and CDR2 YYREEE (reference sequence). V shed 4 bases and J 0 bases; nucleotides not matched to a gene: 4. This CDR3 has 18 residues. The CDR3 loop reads CASSPGLAGGANTGELFF. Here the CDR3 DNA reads TGTGCCAGCAGCCCGGGACTAGCGGGGGGCGCGAACACCGGGGAGCTGTTTTTT.

DNA of the CDR3: TGCAGCGTTGAAGATCGTGGGAGTGACTACGAGCAGTACTTC. Translated, it gives CSVEDRGSDYEQYF. The chain is built from TRBV29-1 and TRBJ2-7; a weak D match, TRBD2 (5 bases). The CDR3 has 14 residues. Trimming cost V 0 bases and J 3 bases, with 12 bases left between them. In germline, CDR1 is SQVTM, CDR2 ANQGSEA.